The 7 T cell receptor beta chains below all came from one sample that was sequenced in a study of cytomegalovirus exposure and HLA in healthy donors. Primers for the PCR totalled 60 Vbeta and 13 Jbeta. Profiled with immunoSEQ multiplex PCR; TCRdb holds only in-frame clones, not every one. The profile shows roughly 180,000 clones, approximately 72% of them singletons. The sequenced material came from PBMCs. The receptor source for this set is a female donor in good health and CMV-seronegative.

This clone was detected only a few times. The rearrangement joins TRBV7-2 to TRBJ2-4; D is uncertain. The CDR3 spans 13 residues. Germline CDR1 SGHTA, CDR2 FQGNSA. V dropped 4 bases and J dropped 5 bases, with 9 bases sitting between them. CDR3 nucleotide sequence: TGTGCCAGCAGCTCTAGGATCCAAAACATTCAGTACTTC. Protein sequence: CASSSRIQNIQYF.

In this sample, this clone turned up once. An end of the junction differs from the germline gene, which may be a read error. Other nucleotide sequences in the sample specify the same CDR3. The chain employs TRBV7-6 and TRBJ2-5, with 12 bases aligning to TRBD2. The CDR3 has 15 residues. In germline, CDR1 is SGHVS, CDR2 FNYEAQ. The CDR3 DNA sequence: TGTGCCAGTAGCTTTACTAGCGGGGGGTTAGAGACCCAGTACTTC. Translating it yields CASSFTSGGLETQYF.

This chain links TRBV4-3 with TRBJ1-5; possibly TRBD1 for D (5 bases). V dropped 0 bases and J dropped 9 bases, with 12 bases sitting between them. The CDR3 spans 14 residues. CDR1 LGHNA and CDR2 YSLEER come from the germline V gene. The CDR3 nucleotides read TGCGCCAGCAGCCAAGATTGGCAGGGTCGGCCCCAGCATTTT. Translated, it gives CASSQDWQGRPQHF.

This chain's CDR3 is CASSPRGSAYNEQFF. CDR3 bases: TGTGCCAGCAGCCCTCGAGGGTCAGCCTACAATGAGCAGTTCTTC. The chain couples TRBV7-9 to TRBJ2-1; TRBD2 is a possible D gene (5 bases). The CDR3 consists of 15 residues. The germline V gene has CDR1 SEHNR and CDR2 FQNEAQ (reference sequence). Trimming cost V 5 bases and J 2 bases, with 13 bases left between them.

The chain couples TRBV13 to TRBJ2-1, with 13 bases matching TRBD2. After removal of 5 bases from V and 7 bases from J, the junction contained 11 bases not matched to a gene. This CDR3 contains 17 residues. The germline CDR1 and CDR2 sequences are PRHDT and FYEKMQ (reference sequence). This CDR3 is CASSQLAGGKDINEQFF. CDR3 in DNA: TGTGCCAGCAGCCAACTAGCGGGGGGGAAGGATATAAATGAGCAGTTCTTC.

V usage is TRBV14 and J usage is TRBJ2-7; weak D call: TRBD1 (6 bases). The CDR3 loop spans 15 amino acids. Trimming removed 3 bases from V and 6 bases from J, with 18 bases in between. The germline V gene has CDR1 SGHDN and CDR2 FVKESK. The CDR3 reads CASSHYGTLLVEQYF. The CDR3 DNA reads as TGTGCCAGCAGCCACTACGGGACACTTCTCGTCGAGCAGTACTTC.

This clone has only a few counts. This sequence joins TRBV18 and TRBJ1-2, with 8 bases that match TRBD1. This CDR3 spans 14 amino acids. The J segment lost 6 bases and the V segment lost 3 bases, leaving 6 bases of the junction unmatched. CDR1 and CDR2 from the germline V gene are KGHSH and LQKENI. The DNA of the CDR3 is TGTGCCAGCTCACCGGATCAGGGGGCTAATGGCTACACCTTC. Protein product: CASSPDQGANGYTF.